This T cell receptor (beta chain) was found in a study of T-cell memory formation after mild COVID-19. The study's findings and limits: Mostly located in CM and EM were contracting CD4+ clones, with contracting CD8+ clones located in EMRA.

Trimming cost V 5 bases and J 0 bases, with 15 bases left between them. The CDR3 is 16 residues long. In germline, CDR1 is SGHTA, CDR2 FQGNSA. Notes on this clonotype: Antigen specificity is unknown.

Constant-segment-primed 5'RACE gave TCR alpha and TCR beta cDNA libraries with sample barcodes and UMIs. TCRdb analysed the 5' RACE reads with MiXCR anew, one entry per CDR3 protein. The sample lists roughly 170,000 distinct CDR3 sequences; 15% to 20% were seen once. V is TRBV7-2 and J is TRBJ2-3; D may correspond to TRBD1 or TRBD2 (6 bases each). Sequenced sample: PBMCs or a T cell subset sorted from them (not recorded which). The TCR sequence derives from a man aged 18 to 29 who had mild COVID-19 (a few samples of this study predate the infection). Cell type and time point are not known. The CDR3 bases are TGTGCCAGCAGCGCTCAAGGGGGGACTAGCACAGATACGCAGTATTTT. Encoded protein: CASSAQGGTSTDTQYF.